The TCR beta chain under discussion was sequenced for a study of cytomegalovirus exposure and HLA in healthy donors. Broader study findings: Later analysis identified a missense DCLRE1C variant that was linked to TCR beta V- and J-gene trimming.

PCR primers comprised 60 Vbeta and 13 Jbeta primers. Clones were read by immunoSEQ multiplex PCR, and TCRdb kept only the in-frame ones, dropping some. The sample has 130,000 or so clones. Germline V gene lookup returns CDR1 KGHSH and CDR2 LQKENI. Trimming left V 5 bases short and J 7 bases short, with 21 bases between. The CDR3 is made up of 15 amino acids. Concerning this clone itself: Antigen unknown.

This chain joins TRBV18 and TRBJ2-7, with D tentatively TRBD1 (6 bases). The sequencing sample was made of PBMCs. This receptor was taken from a young man in good health and CMV-seronegative. CDR3 DNA: TGTGCCAGCTCAGCATCGACAGGAACCTTCGGGGAGCAGTACTTC. It encodes CASSASTGTFGEQYF.